This entry lists 17 T cell receptor beta chains sequenced from one sample in a study of T cells after yellow fever vaccination. TCRdb processed the 5' RACE reads anew with MiXCR; each CDR3 protein has one entry. The sample has approximately 450,000 distinct CDR3 sequences; over 15% are singletons. This material consisted of PBMCs, taken before the yellow fever booster vaccination. The receptors derive from a man aged 18 to 35 who received the YFV17D yellow fever vaccine.

This clonotype was detected only a few times. V gene TRBV12-3 or TRBV12-4 combines with J gene TRBJ1-2; no reliable D call. The CDR3 has 12 residues. V was pared by 2 bases and J by 8 bases, with 9 bases between. In DNA form, the CDR3 reads TGTGCCAGCAGTTTACCGTCGCGAGGCTACACCTTC. Protein product: CASSLPSRGYTF.

Only a few counts were recorded for this clonotype. The V call is TRBV7-9, the J call TRBJ2-7, with TRBD1 matching over 7 bases. The V gene's germline CDR1 is SEHNR and CDR2 FQNEAQ (reference sequence). This CDR3 spans 15 amino acids. The V gene end was trimmed by 1 base and the J gene end by 5 bases; junction bases not matched to a gene: 8. CDR3 sequence reads: CASSLDRTGLDEQYF. For the CDR3, the DNA is TGTGCCAGCAGCTTAGACCGGACAGGTCTAGACGAGCAGTACTTC. Based on the CDR3 plus reference TRBV7-9 and TRBJ2-7, the full variable domain is DTGVSQNPRHKITKRGQNVTFRCDPISEHNRLYWYRQTLGQGPEFLTYFQNEAQLEKSRLLSDRFSAERPKGSFSTLEIQRTEQGDSAMYLCASSLDRTGLDEQYFGPGTRLTVT.

This clonotype was detected only a few times. The V and J genes are TRBV20-1 and TRBJ2-7; 7 bases are a match to TRBD2. Looked up from germline, CDR1 is DFQATT and CDR2 is SNEGSKA (reference sequence). The CDR3 is 13 residues long. J was trimmed by 3 bases and V by 6 bases; bases with no gene match: 8. The CDR3 DNA is TGCAGTGCGGCCCTCGGGGGGAACTACGAGCAGTACGTC. It specifies CSAALGGNYEQYV.

This clonotype was counted between two and nine times. The chain couples TRBV29-1 to TRBJ2-5, with a possible D match to TRBD1 (5 bases). The V end lost 2 bases, the J end lost 5 bases, and 15 bases lay between the germline ends. The CDR3 spans 14 residues. In germline, CDR1 is SQVTM, CDR2 ANQGSEA. The CDR3 coding sequence is TGCAGCGTTGAAATGGGGCCCCTTGGGGAGACCCAGTACTTC. Translation: CSVEMGPLGETQYF.

The table lists this clonotype with a few counts. The chain employs TRBV6-5 and TRBJ1-1, with D hard to call. CDR1 is MNHEY, CDR2 SVGAGI, per germline. CDR3 length: 14 amino acids. Trimming pared 4 bases from V and 0 bases from J, leaving 9 bases between. CDR3 amino acids: CASSWSRMNTEAFF. CDR3 in DNA: TGTGCCAGCAGTTGGTCGAGAATGAACACTGAAGCTTTCTTT.

This chain links TRBV7-2 with TRBJ1-1; tentative D call: TRBD1 (6 bases). Between the trimmed V and J ends, which lost 6 bases and 2 bases, there was a span of 16 bases. This CDR3 has 15 residues. CDR1 SGHTA and CDR2 FQGNSA come from the germline V gene. DNA for the CDR3: TGTGCCAGCAGGTTCGCGACAGGACGAAACACTGAAGCTTTCTTT. Amino acid sequence: CASRFATGRNTEAFF.

In its sample, this clonotype was seen a few times. The gene calls are TRBV6-5 and TRBJ1-6; a weak D match, TRBD1 (6 bases). V dropped 0 bases and J dropped 13 bases, with 10 bases sitting between them. Germline V lookup: CDR1 MNHEY, CDR2 SVGAGI. This CDR3 has 13 residues. In nucleotides, the CDR3 is TGTGCCAGCAGTTACTCGCGGGACAAGCCCCTCCACTTT. Amino acid sequence: CASSYSRDKPLHF.

The CDR3 DNA is TGTGCCAGCAGCGTAGCGGGGTACGAGACCCAGTACTTC. It is translated as CASSVAGYETQYF. The rearrangement uses TRBV9 and TRBJ2-5, with D possibly being TRBD2 (5 bases). V gave up 0 bases and J gave up 5 bases, with 8 bases separating them. The CDR3 is 13 residues long. Germline CDR1 is SGDLS and CDR2 is YYNGEE.

This clonotype was seen a handful of times. CDR3 sequence reads: CSATRGAGNTEAFF. CDR3 DNA sequence: TGCAGTGCTACGAGGGGCGCGGGAAACACTGAAGCTTTCTTT. The chain joins TRBV20-1 to TRBJ1-1, with D maybe TRBD1 (5 bases). Germline CDR1 reads DFQATT; CDR2 reads SNEGSKA (reference sequence). Trimming removed 4 bases from V and 2 bases from J, with 14 bases in between. The CDR3 is 14 amino acids.

J is TRBJ2-3 and V is TRBV23-1, with 11 bases fitting TRBD2. TRBV23-1 is an ORF for which the function is uncertain. V shed 6 bases, J shed 6 bases, and the junction held 11 bases outside the gene matches. This CDR3 is 16 amino acids long. The CDR3 loop reads CASRPLAGGTPDTQYF. DNA of the CDR3: TGCGCCAGCAGGCCGCTAGCGGGGGGCACCCCCGATACGCAGTATTTT.

This sequence joins TRBV20-1 and TRBJ2-3; D is ambiguous. The germline V and J ends were trimmed by 5 bases and 0 bases, with 12 bases remaining between them. Germline V gives CDR1 DFQATT, CDR2 SNEGSKA (reference sequence). CDR3 length: 14 residues. In DNA form, the CDR3 reads TGCAGTGCTTTATCTCCTACTAGCACAGATACGCAGTATTTT. This gives the protein CSALSPTSTDTQYF.

This clonotype occurred a few times. The CDR3 region is CASSLSPGQGTYEQYF. The CDR3 DNA reads as TGCGCCAGCAGCTTGTCCCCGGGACAGGGGACCTACGAGCAGTACTTC. V is TRBV5-1 and J is TRBJ2-7; 10 bases match TRBD1. Trimming at V came to 1 base and at J to 2 bases, leaving 6 bases not matched to a gene. Per germline, CDR1 SGHRS and CDR2 YFSETQ. This CDR3 comprises 16 residues.

This clonotype came up a few times. V and J are TRBV5-1 and TRBJ2-5, with 8 bases that match TRBD1. Germline lookup yields CDR1 SGHRS and CDR2 YFSETQ. Trimming at V came to 3 bases and at J to 1 base, leaving 5 bases not matched to a gene. The CDR3 has 15 amino acids. The CDR3 here is CASSSGDRTQETQYF. The CDR3 nucleotides read TGCGCCAGCAGCTCTGGGGACAGGACCCAAGAGACCCAGTACTTC.

This chain joins TRBV20-1 and TRBJ1-1; D might be TRBD1 (6 bases). This CDR3 region has 15 residues. Trimming shortened V by 0 bases and J by 5 bases, and 16 bases separated the two germline ends. Germline V gives CDR1 DFQATT, CDR2 SNEGSKA (reference sequence). As DNA, the CDR3 is TGCAGTGCTAGAGAGTTTGGGGGGCGATGGACTGAAGCTTTCTTT. Residues: CSAREFGGRWTEAFF.

This clonotype was found a few times. J is TRBJ1-5 and V is TRBV4-1, with D hard to call. The CDR3 is 10 residues long. V was shortened by 7 bases and J by 4 bases, with 2 bases between the two germline ends. CDR1 is MGHRA, CDR2 YSYEKL, per germline. In DNA form, the CDR3 reads TGCGCCAGCAAAAATCAGCCCCAGCATTTT. The encoded protein is CASKNQPQHF.

V is TRBV27 and J is TRBJ1-5; D call uncertain. V was trimmed by 3 bases and J by 7 bases, leaving 16 bases between them. Germline CDR1 reads MNHEY; CDR2 reads SMNVEV (reference sequence). The CDR3 loop spans 15 amino acids. This CDR3 is CASSLAHEGGQPQHF. CDR3 nucleotides: TGTGCCAGCAGTTTGGCTCATGAGGGAGGCCAGCCCCAGCATTTT.

The chain recombines TRBV6-2 or TRBV6-3 with TRBJ1-5; D not certain. This CDR3 is 13 amino acids long. Germline loops: CDR1 MNHEY, CDR2 SVGEGT. With 10 bases removed from V and 0 bases from J, the gap between germline ends came to 10 bases. The CDR3 DNA reads TGTGCCACCCGAACGGATAGCAATCAGCCCCAGCATTTT. As protein: CATRTDSNQPQHF.